This TCR beta chain was obtained from a study of T cell responses to AZD1222 COVID-19 vaccine. V was pared by 5 bases and J by 5 bases, with 9 bases of the junction left unmatched. The CDR3 loop spans 15 amino acids. Germline V CDR1 and CDR2: MRHNA, SNTAGT. Profiled with immunoSEQ multiplex PCR; TCRdb holds only in-frame clones, not every one. The sample includes fewer than 120,000 clones, 80% to 90% seen only once; the top ten take 15%. The rearrangement links TRBV6-4 to TRBJ2-3; 8 bases fit TRBD1. The receptor was derived from an adult who received the AZD1222 COVID-19 vaccine. Sample: peripheral blood, taken 28 days after the second AZD1222 dose. CDR3 nucleotide sequence: TGTGCCAGCAGTCGCGGACAGGGTTCGGGAGATACGCAGTATTTT. Its translation: CASSRGQGSGDTQYF.